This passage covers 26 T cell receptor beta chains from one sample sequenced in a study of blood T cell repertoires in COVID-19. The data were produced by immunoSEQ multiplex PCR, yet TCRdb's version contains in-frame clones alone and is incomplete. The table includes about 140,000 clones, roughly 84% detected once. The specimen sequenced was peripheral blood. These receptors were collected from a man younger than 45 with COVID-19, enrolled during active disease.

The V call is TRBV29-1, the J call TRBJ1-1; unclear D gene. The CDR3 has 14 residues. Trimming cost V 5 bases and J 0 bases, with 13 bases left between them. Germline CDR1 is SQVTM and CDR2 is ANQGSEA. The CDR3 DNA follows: TGCAGCGTTATCGCAGGAACCATGAACACTGAAGCTTTCTTT. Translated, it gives CSVIAGTMNTEAFF.

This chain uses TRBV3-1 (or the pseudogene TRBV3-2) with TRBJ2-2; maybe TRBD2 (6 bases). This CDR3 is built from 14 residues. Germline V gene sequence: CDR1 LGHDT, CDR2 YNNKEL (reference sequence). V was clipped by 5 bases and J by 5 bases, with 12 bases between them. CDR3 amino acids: CASSEGLTTGELFF. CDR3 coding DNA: TGTGCCAGCAGCGAGGGACTGACAACCGGGGAGCTGTTTTTT.

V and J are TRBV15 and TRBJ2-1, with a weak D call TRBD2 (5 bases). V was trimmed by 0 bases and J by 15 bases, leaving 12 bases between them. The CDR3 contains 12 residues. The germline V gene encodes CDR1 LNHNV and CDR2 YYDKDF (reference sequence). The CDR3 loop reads CATSRDWGETFF. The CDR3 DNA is TGTGCCACCAGCAGAGATTGGGGAGAAACGTTCTTC.

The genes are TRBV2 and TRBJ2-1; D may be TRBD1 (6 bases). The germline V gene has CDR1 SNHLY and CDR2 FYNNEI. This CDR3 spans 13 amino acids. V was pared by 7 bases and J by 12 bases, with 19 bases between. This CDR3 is CASKGSRLDRQFF. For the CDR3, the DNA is TGTGCCAGCAAAGGTTCGCGGTTGGACAGGCAGTTCTTC.

The CDR3 sequence: CASSLSASDYNEQFF. The CDR3 region has the DNA TGTGCCAGCAGTTTATCTGCTAGCGACTACAATGAGCAGTTCTTC. V gene TRBV28 combines with J gene TRBJ2-1; possible D gene TRBD2, 6 bases. With 1 base removed from V and 3 bases from J, the gap between germline ends came to 10 bases. CDR3 length equals 15 residues. The V gene's germline CDR1 is MDHEN and CDR2 SYDVKM.

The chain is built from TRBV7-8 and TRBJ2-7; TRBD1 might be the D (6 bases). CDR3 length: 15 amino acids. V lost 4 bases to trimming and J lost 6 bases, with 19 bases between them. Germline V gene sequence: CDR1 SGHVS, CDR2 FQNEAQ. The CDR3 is CASSSGAGIRVEQYF. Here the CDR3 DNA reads TGTGCCAGCAGCTCAGGGGCAGGGATTAGGGTCGAGCAGTACTTC.

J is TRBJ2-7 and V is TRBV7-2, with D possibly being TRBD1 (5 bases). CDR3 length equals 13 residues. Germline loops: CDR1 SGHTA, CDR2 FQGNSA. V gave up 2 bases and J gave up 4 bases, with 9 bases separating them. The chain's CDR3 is CASSLRRAYEQYF. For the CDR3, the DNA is TGTGCCAGCAGCTTACGCAGGGCATACGAGCAGTACTTC.

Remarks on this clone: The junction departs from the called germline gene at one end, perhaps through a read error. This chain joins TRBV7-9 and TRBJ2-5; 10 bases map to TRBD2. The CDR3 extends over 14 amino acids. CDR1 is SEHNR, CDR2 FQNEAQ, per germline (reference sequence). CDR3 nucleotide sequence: TGTGCCAGCAGCCTAGCGGGAGTCGCGGAGACCCAGTACTTC. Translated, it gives CASSLAGVAETQYF.

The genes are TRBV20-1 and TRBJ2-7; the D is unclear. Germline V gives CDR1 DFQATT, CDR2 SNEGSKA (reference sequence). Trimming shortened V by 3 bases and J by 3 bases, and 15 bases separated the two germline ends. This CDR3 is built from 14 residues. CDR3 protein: CSASSQRLNYEQYF. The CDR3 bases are TGCAGTGCTAGTTCTCAGCGTCTCAACTACGAGCAGTACTTC.

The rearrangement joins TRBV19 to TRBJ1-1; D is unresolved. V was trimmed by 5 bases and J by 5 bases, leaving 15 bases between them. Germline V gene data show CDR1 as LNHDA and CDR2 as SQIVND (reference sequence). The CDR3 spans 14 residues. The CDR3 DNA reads TGTGCCAGTAGTGTACTGGGTCGGGGTACTGAAGCTTTCTTT. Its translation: CASSVLGRGTEAFF.

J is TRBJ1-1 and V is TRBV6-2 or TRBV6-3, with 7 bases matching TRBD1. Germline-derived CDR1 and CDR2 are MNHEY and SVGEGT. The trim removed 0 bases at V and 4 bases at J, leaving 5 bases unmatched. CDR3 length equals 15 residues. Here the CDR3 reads CASSYSGRGITEAFF. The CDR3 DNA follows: TGTGCCAGCAGTTACTCGGGCAGGGGGATCACTGAAGCTTTCTTT.

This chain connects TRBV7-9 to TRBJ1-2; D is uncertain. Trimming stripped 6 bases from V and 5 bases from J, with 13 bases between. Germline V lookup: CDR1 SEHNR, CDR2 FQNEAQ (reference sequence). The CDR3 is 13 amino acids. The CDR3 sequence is CASSYNTLYGYTF. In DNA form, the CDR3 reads TGTGCCAGCAGTTATAATACTCTTTATGGCTACACCTTC. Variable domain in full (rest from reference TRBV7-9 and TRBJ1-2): DTGVSQNPRHKITKRGQNVTFRCDPISEHNRLYWYRQTLGQGPEFLTYFQNEAQLEKSRLLSDRFSAERPKGSFSTLEIQRTEQGDSAMYLCASSYNTLYGYTFGSGTRLTVV.

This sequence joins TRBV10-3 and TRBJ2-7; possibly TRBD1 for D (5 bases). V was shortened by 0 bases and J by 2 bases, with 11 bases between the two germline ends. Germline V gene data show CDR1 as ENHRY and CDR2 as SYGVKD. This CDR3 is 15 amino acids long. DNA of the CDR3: TGTGCCATCAGTGAGTCAAGGACACAAACCTACGAGCAGTACTTC. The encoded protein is CAISESRTQTYEQYF.

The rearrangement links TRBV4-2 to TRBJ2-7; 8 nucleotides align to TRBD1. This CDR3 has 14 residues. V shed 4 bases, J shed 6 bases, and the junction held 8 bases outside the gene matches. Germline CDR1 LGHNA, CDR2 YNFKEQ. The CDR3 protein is CASSRTGQEVEQYF. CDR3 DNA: TGTGCCAGCAGCCGCACGGGACAGGAGGTCGAGCAGTACTTC.

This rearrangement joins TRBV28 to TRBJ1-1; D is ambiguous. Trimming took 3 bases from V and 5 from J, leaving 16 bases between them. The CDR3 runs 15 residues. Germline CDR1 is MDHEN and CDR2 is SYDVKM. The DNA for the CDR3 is TGTGCCAGCAGTTTGTTAGGCAGCGGGGAAACTGAAGCTTTCTTT. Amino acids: CASSLLGSGETEAFF.

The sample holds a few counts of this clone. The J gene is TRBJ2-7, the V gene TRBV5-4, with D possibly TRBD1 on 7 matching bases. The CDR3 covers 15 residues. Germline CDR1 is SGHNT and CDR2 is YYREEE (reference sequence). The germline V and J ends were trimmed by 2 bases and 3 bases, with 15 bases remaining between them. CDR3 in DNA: TGTGCCAGCAGCTTCGGGCAGGGGGGAAACTACGAGCAGTACTTC. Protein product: CASSFGQGGNYEQYF.

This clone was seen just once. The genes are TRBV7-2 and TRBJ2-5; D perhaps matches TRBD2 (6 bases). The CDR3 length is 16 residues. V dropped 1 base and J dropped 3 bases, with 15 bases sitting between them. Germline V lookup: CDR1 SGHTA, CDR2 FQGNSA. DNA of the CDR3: TGTGCCAGCAGCTTAGTTATCGGGGACTCGAAAGAGACCCAGTACTTC. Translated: CASSLVIGDSKETQYF.

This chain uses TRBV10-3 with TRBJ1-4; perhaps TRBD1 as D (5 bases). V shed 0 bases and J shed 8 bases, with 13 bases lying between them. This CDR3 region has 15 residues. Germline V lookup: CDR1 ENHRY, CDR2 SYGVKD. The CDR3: CAISESRQGREKLFF. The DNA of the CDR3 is TGTGCCATCAGTGAGTCCCGGCAGGGTAGAGAAAAACTGTTTTTT.

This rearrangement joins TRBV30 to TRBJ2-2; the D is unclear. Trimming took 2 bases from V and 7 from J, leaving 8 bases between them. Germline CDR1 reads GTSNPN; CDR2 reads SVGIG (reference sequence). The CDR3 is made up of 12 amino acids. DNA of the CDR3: TGTGCCTGGAGTATCACCAGCGGGGAGCTGTTTTTT. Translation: CAWSITSGELFF.

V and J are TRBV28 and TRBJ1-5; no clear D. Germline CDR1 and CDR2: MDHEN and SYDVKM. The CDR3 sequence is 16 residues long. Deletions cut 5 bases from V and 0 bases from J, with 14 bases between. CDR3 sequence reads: CASSVRTDASNQPQHF. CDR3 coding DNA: TGTGCCAGCAGTGTGAGGACTGACGCTAGCAATCAGCCCCAGCATTTT.

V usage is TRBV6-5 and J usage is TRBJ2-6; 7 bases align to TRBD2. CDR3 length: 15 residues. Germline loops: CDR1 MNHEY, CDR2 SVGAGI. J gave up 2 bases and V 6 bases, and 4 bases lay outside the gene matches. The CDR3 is CASRGGRTGANVLTF. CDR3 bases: TGTGCCAGCAGGGGAGGGAGGACTGGGGCCAACGTCCTGACTTTC.

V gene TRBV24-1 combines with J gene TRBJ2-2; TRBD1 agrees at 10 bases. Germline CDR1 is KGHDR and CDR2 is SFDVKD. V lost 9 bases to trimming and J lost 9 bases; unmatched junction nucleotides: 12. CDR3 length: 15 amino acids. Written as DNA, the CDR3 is TGTGCCACCTGCGCTTGGGACAGGGGAACCCGGGAGCTGTTTTTT. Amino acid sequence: CATCAWDRGTRELFF.

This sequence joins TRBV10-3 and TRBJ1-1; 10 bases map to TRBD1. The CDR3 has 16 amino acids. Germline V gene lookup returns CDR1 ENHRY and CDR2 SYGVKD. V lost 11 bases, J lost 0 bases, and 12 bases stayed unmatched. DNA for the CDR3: TGTGCCGTGAGACCGACAGGGGGCAAAATGAACACTGAAGCTTTCTTT. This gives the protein CAVRPTGGKMNTEAFF.

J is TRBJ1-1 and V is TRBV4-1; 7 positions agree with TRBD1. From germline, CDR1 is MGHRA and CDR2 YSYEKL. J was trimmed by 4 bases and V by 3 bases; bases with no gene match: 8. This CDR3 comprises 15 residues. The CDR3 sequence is CASSQDTGVRTEAFF. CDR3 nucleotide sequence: TGCGCCAGCAGCCAGGACACAGGGGTTCGCACTGAAGCTTTCTTT.

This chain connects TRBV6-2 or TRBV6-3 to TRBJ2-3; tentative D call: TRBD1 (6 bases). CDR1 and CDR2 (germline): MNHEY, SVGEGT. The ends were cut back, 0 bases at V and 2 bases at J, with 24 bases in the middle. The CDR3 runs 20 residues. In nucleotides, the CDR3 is TGTGCCAGCAGTTACTCACGGCCCCAGACAGGACAGCGGAACACAGATACGCAGTATTTT. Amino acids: CASSYSRPQTGQRNTDTQYF.

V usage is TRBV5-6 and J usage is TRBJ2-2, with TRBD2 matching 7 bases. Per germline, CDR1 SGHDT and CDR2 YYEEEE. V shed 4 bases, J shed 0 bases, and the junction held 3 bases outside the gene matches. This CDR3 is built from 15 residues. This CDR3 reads CASSAGTTNTGELFF. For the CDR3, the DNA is TGTGCCAGCAGCGCCGGGACTACGAACACCGGGGAGCTGTTTTTT.